This entry describes one T cell receptor beta chain. The time point denotes: after dendritic cell vaccination, including at tumor progression/relapse. PBMC were collected before vaccination, two weeks after the third vaccination, and at progression. The record originates from a study of glioma-infiltrating T cells after dendritic cell vaccination. Study overall: Dendritic cell vaccination trial patients had either newly diagnosed or recurrent glioblastoma. Between the early 2000s and the early 2010s, patients got autologous tumor lysate-pulsed dendritic cell vaccines.

Up to about 2 ug genomic DNA was used for TCRB CDR3 amplification. Here immunoSEQ multiplex PCR was the method, and the copy in TCRdb shows in-frame clones only, minus some. The top ten clones hold 2.7% of a sample with 100,000 to 120,000 clones, around 90% of them seen once. This CDR3 spans 16 amino acids. CDR1 is LGHNA, CDR2 YNFKEQ, per germline. The trim removed 3 bases at V and 2 bases at J, leaving 5 bases unmatched. This clonotype originated in a human donor with glioblastoma. V and J are TRBV4-2 and TRBJ2-3; TRBD2 matches at 10 bases. The input for sequencing was blood, taken after dendritic cell vaccination. The CDR3 DNA follows: TGTGCCAGCAGCCAGGCCCTAGCGGGAGCCACAGATACGCAGTATTTT. Translated: CASSQALAGATDTQYF.